This T cell receptor beta chain was retrieved from a study of beta chain features in type 1 diabetes. Reverse transcribing all isolated RNA meant expressed TCRB transcripts were sequenced. The data were produced by immunoSEQ multiplex PCR, yet TCRdb's version contains in-frame clones alone and is incomplete. The data contain about 900,000 clones, 17% of them singletons. The CDR3 extends over 17 amino acids. Germline values: CDR1 MGHDK, CDR2 SYGVNS. V gave up 2 bases and J gave up 5 bases; unmatched junction bases: 12. One heparinised blood draw, averaging roughly 120 mL, came from each donor. The clonotype originates from a young woman in good health. The chain employs TRBV25-1 and TRBJ2-7, with 10 bases lining up with TRBD1. Sequenced: naive CD4+ T cells from blood. In nucleotides, the CDR3 is TGTGCCAGCAGTGAAAAGCACCGGGGACAGGGGTCCGACGAGCAGTACTTC. It specifies CASSEKHRGQGSDEQYF.